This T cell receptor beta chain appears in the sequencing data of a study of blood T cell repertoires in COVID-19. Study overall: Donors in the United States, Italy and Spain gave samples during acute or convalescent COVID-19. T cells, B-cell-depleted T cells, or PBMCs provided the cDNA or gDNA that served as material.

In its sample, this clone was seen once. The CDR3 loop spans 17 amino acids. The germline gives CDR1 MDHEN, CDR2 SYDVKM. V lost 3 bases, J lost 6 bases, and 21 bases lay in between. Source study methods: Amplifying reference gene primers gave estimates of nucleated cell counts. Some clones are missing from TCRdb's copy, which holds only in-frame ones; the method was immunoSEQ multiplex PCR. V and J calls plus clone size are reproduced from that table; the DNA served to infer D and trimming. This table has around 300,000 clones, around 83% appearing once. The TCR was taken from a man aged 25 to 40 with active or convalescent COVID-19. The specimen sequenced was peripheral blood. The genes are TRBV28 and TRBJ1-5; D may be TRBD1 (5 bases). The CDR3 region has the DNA TGTGCCAGCAGTTTTCGGAACCTGAGGAGGGGAACTCAGCCCCAGCATTTT. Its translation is CASSFRNLRRGTQPQHF.